This T cell receptor (beta chain) was captured by sequencing in a study of T-cell memory formation after mild COVID-19. TCRdb reprocessed the 5' RACE reads with MiXCR, giving one entry per CDR3 protein. Of roughly 170,000 distinct CDR3 sequences in the sample, around a fifth were seen once. Deletions cut 4 bases from V and 6 bases from J, with 11 bases between. The CDR3 contains 13 residues. The V gene's germline CDR1 is SGHRS and CDR2 YFSETQ. The V gene is TRBV5-1, the J gene TRBJ1-5, with D possibly matching TRBD1 (5 bases). Material for sequencing was PBMCs or a T cell subset sorted from them (not recorded which). This receptor was identified in an adult woman who had mild COVID-19 (a few samples of this study predate the infection). Cell type and time point are not known. The CDR3 region is CASSPGRGQPQHF. The DNA of the CDR3 is TGCGCCAGCAGCCCGGGGCGAGGTCAGCCCCAGCATTTT.